Listed below are T cell receptor beta chains from one sample, sequenced in a study of OX40 agonist ivuxolimab in advanced cancers. Clones were sequenced by immunoSEQ multiplex PCR, and TCRdb holds only the in-frame ones, with some missing. The sample contains tens of thousands of clones, approximately 90% of which appear only once. The material was CD4+ or CD8+ T cells sorted from blood, obtained in a trial of the OX40 agonist ivuxolimab. The receptors come from an adult with an advanced solid tumor such as melanoma, head and neck, liver or kidney cancer. Both conserved end residues are part of each CDR3. Each record gives: D gene, J gene, V gene, clone size, CDR3 protein, CDR3 DNA. The D gene is left open where the match is weak. Clone size is stated in some rows and not others, as once, few, many or a class when expanded.

>TRBD2|TRBJ2-1|TRBV6-4|NA
CASRALAGSNEQFF
TGTGCCAGCAGGGCTCTAGCGGGAAGCAATGAGCAGTTCTTC
>TRBD2|TRBJ2-5|TRBV6-5|NA
CASSPGTSGQETQYF
TGTGCCAGCAGCCCCGGGACTAGCGGGCAAGAGACCCAGTACTTC
>TRBD1|TRBJ2-6|TRBV4-3|NA
CASSQDHQGVDVLTF
TGCGCCAGCAGCCAAGATCATCAGGGGGTCGACGTCCTGACTTTC
>NA|TRBJ2-7|TRBV11-2|NA
CASSSYYEQYF
TGTGCCAGCAGCTCCTACTACGAGCAGTACTTC
>NA|TRBJ1-4|TRBV18|NA
CASSPTAGPNEKLFF
TGTGCCAGCTCACCTACGGCAGGCCCTAATGAAAAACTGTTTTTT
>TRBD1|TRBJ1-1|TRBV19|NA
CASSSRTGMNTEAFF
TGTGCCAGTAGTTCTCGGACAGGGATGAACACTGAAGCTTTCTTT
>NA|TRBJ2-3|TRBV5-4|NA
CASSKPGLDTQYF
TGTGCCAGCAGCAAACCGGGACTAGATACGCAGTATTTT
>NA|TRBJ1-4|TRBV28|NA
CASTGGRGSEKLFF
TGTGCCAGCACCGGGGGGAGGGGGAGTGAAAAACTGTTTTTT
>NA|TRBJ1-3|TRBV4-3|NA
CASSQAGTVGNTIYF
TGCGCCAGCAGCCAAGCCGGGACGGTCGGAAACACCATATATTTT
>TRBD2|TRBJ2-3|TRBV28|few
CASSSAGGGTDTQYF
TGTGCCAGCAGTTCCGCGGGGGGCGGGACAGATACGCAGTATTTT
>TRBD2|TRBJ2-3|TRBV27|NA
CASSLSGTSGRIGSTDTQYF
TGTGCCAGCAGTTTATCTGGGACTAGCGGGAGGATTGGTAGCACAGATACGCAGTATTTT
>NA|TRBJ2-7|TRBV11-3|NA
CASSLEGSSYEQYF
TGTGCCAGCAGCTTAGAAGGTAGCTCCTACGAGCAGTACTTC
>NA|TRBJ2-1|TRBV18|NA
CASSTQGKAYNEQFF
TGTGCCAGCTCAACACAGGGTAAGGCCTACAATGAGCAGTTCTTC
>TRBD1|TRBJ2-3|TRBV4-2|NA
CASSPGRDSSTDTQYF
TGTGCCAGCAGCCCGGGACGGGACAGCAGCACAGATACGCAGTATTTT
>NA|TRBJ1-1|TRBV18|NA
CASSATPETEAFF
TGTGCCAGCTCAGCCACTCCCGAAACTGAAGCTTTCTTT
>TRBD2|TRBJ2-7|TRBV19|NA
CASSPSSGTDSEQYF
TGTGCCAGTAGTCCGTCTAGCGGGACGGATTCCGAGCAGTACTTC
>NA|TRBJ2-3|TRBV23-1|once
CASMPLSRTDTQYF
TGCGCCAGCATGCCCTTAAGTCGCACAGATACGCAGTATTTT
>NA|TRBJ1-1|TRBV10-2|NA
CASSESEATAFF
TGCGCCAGCAGTGAAAGTGAGGCGACGGCTTTCTTT
>TRBD2|TRBJ2-7|TRBV5-1|once
CASMDTTGGYEQYF
TGCGCCAGCATGGACACCACGGGGGGCTACGAGCAGTACTTC
>NA|TRBJ2-7|TRBV7-9|NA
CAANRGLNDGEQYF
TGTGCCGCGAACCGGGGGCTTAATGATGGGGAGCAGTACTTC
>TRBD2|TRBJ2-2|TRBV10-3|NA
CAISEIGKLAGSELFF
TGTGCCATCAGTGAGATCGGTAAACTAGCGGGATCGGAGCTGTTTTTT
>TRBD2|TRBJ2-2|TRBV7-2|NA
CASSSNLAGAVRTGELFF
TGTGCCAGCAGCTCTAACTTAGCGGGAGCGGTACGCACCGGGGAGCTGTTTTTT
>TRBD1|TRBJ2-7|TRBV14|once
CASSPTGVDEQYF
TGTGCCAGCAGCCCTACAGGGGTGGACGAGCAGTACTTC
>TRBD1|TRBJ1-6|TRBV4-2|NA
CASSQGDAGGSGPLHF
TGTGCCAGCAGCCAAGGCGACGCAGGGGGCTCGGGACCCCTCCACTTT
>TRBD1|TRBJ2-2|TRBV6-5|NA
CASSPWGTGPGELFF
TGTGCCAGCAGTCCTTGGGGGACAGGGCCCGGGGAGCTGTTTTTT
>NA|TRBJ1-1|TRBV19|NA
CASKVGGGTEAFF
TGTGCCAGTAAGGTAGGGGGGGGCACTGAAGCTTTCTTT
>TRBD2|TRBJ2-7|TRBV19|NA
CASSTASGGYEQYF
TGTGCCAGTAGTACCGCTAGCGGGGGCTACGAGCAGTACTTC
>NA|TRBJ1-5|TRBV27|NA
CASRYSSNQPQHF
TGTGCCAGCAGATACTCTAGCAATCAGCCCCAGCATTTT
>TRBD1|TRBJ2-1|TRBV7-8|NA
CASSPRDRIYNEQFF
TGTGCCAGCAGCCCCCGGGACAGGATCTACAATGAGCAGTTCTTC
>NA|TRBJ1-1|TRBV19|NA
CASSTLQIMNTEAFF
TGTGCCAGTAGTACACTACAGATCATGAACACTGAAGCTTTCTTT
>NA|TRBJ1-1|TRBV30|NA
CAWSRGAYEAFF
TGTGCCTGGAGTCGCGGGGCCTATGAAGCTTTCTTT